The present T cell receptor (beta chain) was sequenced within a study of vaccination effects on CD4 cells after COVID-19. Study-wide context: Every participant took two doses of the BNT162b2 or mRNA-1273 vaccine.

Prior to sequencing, the ViraFEST assay stimulated PBMC with viral peptide pools, which expanded the antigen-specific CD4+ T cells. When less than 11 days of culture had elapsed, CD4+ T cells were isolated. After two million PBMC were placed in each well, they were cultured with about 10 IU/ml IL-2 and approximately 9.7 ug/ml peptides. The authors replaced half the medium with IL-2 medium on days 3 and 7. Whole-study results and caveats: Late in the post-vaccination period, infection-induced and vaccine-induced clones underwent marked clonal contraction.

Sequencing used immunoSEQ multiplex PCR; TCRdb keeps in-frame clones, though not all of them. The sample records tens of thousands of clones, 81% being singletons. Turning to this clone: Its antigen is not identified.

With 2 bases removed from V and 1 base from J, the gap between germline ends came to 12 bases. CDR1 and CDR2 from the germline V gene are GTSNPN and SVGIG (reference sequence). The length of the CDR3 is 15 residues. The gene calls are TRBV30 and TRBJ1-5; D possibly corresponds to TRBD1 (5 bases). This receptor was taken from a human donor who received a COVID-19 vaccine. The material was CD4+ T cells from PBMCs cultured with HCoV-229E spike peptides, obtained before COVID-19 vaccination. The CDR3 loop reads CAWSYGRASNQPQHF. The CDR3 nucleotides read TGTGCCTGGAGTTATGGCAGGGCGAGCAATCAGCCCCAGCATTTT.